This entry lists 29 T cell receptor beta chains sequenced from one sample in a study of Ad26.COV2.S vaccination and SARS-CoV-2 variants (dated by TCRdb to about 2021). The library was obtained by the immunoSEQ multiplex PCR assay. TCRdb took over this immuneACCESS table, retaining in-frame rearrangements with V and J assigned. Such tables are incomplete; in checked studies, under half of the missing clones stem from an unresolved V gene, and the remainder is unexplained. The sample table contains more than 300,000 clones; only one count was recorded for 85% of them. The biggest ten clones account for approximately 2.2% of the sample. The intended sense of this specimen's treatment or condition label: 15 to 20 received Ad26.COV2.S at low or high dose, single or two shots; 5 received placebo; per-sample allocation not given. For vaccine and placebo recipients, repertoires were sequenced using samples collected on day 63 after the first injection.

Specimen: peripheral blood, collected in a trial of Ad26.COV2.S vaccine versus placebo. The origin of the receptors is a person between 18 and 60 years old who received the Ad26.COV2.S COVID-19 vaccine or a placebo.

J is TRBJ1-1 and V is TRBV29-1; D remains unclear. V was cut by 3 bases and J by 7 bases, with 12 bases left in between. This CDR3 has 12 residues. CDR1 and CDR2 (germline): SQVTM, ANQGSEA. In DNA, the CDR3 is TGCAGCGTTGAGGTACAGTCCCTTGAAGCTTTCTTT. Translating it yields CSVEVQSLEAFF. The entire variable domain, with the rest obtained from reference TRBV29-1 and TRBJ1-1, is as follows: SAVISQKPSRDICQRGTSLTIQCQVDSQVTMMFWYRQQPGQSLTLIATANQGSEATYESGFVIDKFPISRPNLTFSTLTVSNMSPEDSSIYLCSVEVQSLEAFFGQGTRLTVV.

The chain is built from TRBV7-9 and TRBJ2-4, with 7 bases fitting TRBD1. This CDR3 contains 16 residues. Trimming took 5 bases from V and 2 from J; bases not matched to a gene: 9. From germline, CDR1 is SEHNR and CDR2 FQNEAQ (reference sequence). The CDR3 here is CASSPPTGPTKNIQYF. The DNA for the CDR3 is TGTGCCAGCAGCCCTCCGACAGGGCCGACCAAAAACATTCAGTACTTC.

The chain employs TRBV5-5 and TRBJ2-2, with TRBD2 matching 13 bases. The CDR3 spans 14 residues. Germline values: CDR1 SGHKS, CDR2 YYEKEE (reference sequence). After removal of 4 bases from V and 6 bases from J, the junction contained 0 bases not matched to a gene. CDR3 protein: CASSGLAGAGELFF. The CDR3 DNA reads as TGTGCCAGCAGCGGACTAGCGGGGGCCGGGGAGCTGTTTTTT.

The CDR3: CASSTGASHTGELFF. The CDR3 coding sequence is TGTGCCAGTAGTACAGGGGCCTCACACACCGGGGAGCTGTTTTTT. The chain uses TRBV19 and TRBJ2-2; weak D call: TRBD1 (6 bases). There are 15 residues in the CDR3. CDR1 is LNHDA, CDR2 SQIVND, per germline (reference sequence). The V gene lost 4 bases and the J gene lost 3 bases, with 12 bases spanning the gap.

This clone was recorded only once. The same CDR3 also results from other DNA sequences found in this sample. V usage is TRBV11-2 and J usage is TRBJ2-1, with no clear D. V lost 5 bases and J 4 bases, leaving 3 bases between the germline ends. Germline CDR1 reads SGHAT; CDR2 reads FQNNGV. The CDR3 sequence is 11 residues long. This CDR3 is CASSPYNEQFF. The CDR3 region has the DNA TGTGCCAGCAGCCCTTACAATGAGCAGTTCTTC.

This rearrangement joins TRBV7-2 to TRBJ1-3, with TRBD1 as a possible D gene (5 bases). This CDR3 is 15 amino acids long. Germline CDR1 and CDR2: SGHTA and FQGNSA. The V gene lost 1 base and the J gene lost 3 bases, with 10 bases spanning the gap. The chain's CDR3 is CASSLGTGYGNTIYF. CDR3 bases: TGTGCCAGCAGCTTAGGTACAGGATATGGAAACACCATATATTTT. Supplemented by reference TRBV7-2 and TRBJ1-3, the full variable domain reads GAGVSQSPSNKVTEKGKDVELRCDPISGHTALYWYRQSLGQGLEFLIYFQGNSAPDKSGLPSDRFSAERTGGSVSTLTIQRTQQEDSAVYLCASSLGTGYGNTIYFGEGSWLTVV.

V usage is TRBV28 and J usage is TRBJ1-2, with D tentatively TRBD1 (6 bases). Trimming took off 5 bases at V and 2 bases at J, with 15 bases between the two ends. The germline V gene encodes CDR1 MDHEN and CDR2 SYDVKM. The CDR3 totals 15 residues. The CDR3 here is CASSTLTGNNYGYTF. The CDR3 nucleotides are TGTGCCAGCAGTACCCTTACAGGGAACAACTATGGCTACACCTTC.

The J gene is TRBJ2-1, the V gene TRBV19; no definite D call. Trimming removed 6 bases at V and 0 bases at J, with 9 bases between. There are 14 residues in the CDR3. CDR1 is LNHDA, CDR2 SQIVND, per germline (reference sequence). In nucleotides, the CDR3 is TGTGCCAGTAGCATAACAAACTCCTACAATGAGCAGTTCTTC. It is translated as CASSITNSYNEQFF.

The CDR3 reads CASGLTIGTGNTEAFF. The CDR3 DNA follows: TGTGCTAGTGGTTTAACAATAGGGACGGGGAACACTGAAGCTTTCTTT. The rearrangement links TRBV12-5 to TRBJ1-1; D might be TRBD1 (5 bases). CDR1 LGHNT and CDR2 FRNRAP come from the germline V gene. The CDR3 is 16 amino acids. Trimming left V 3 bases short and J 1 base short, with 15 bases between.

The chain joins TRBV28 to TRBJ2-2; D gene uncertain. V lost 6 bases and J 5 bases, leaving 10 bases between the germline ends. The length of the CDR3 is 13 residues. From germline, CDR1 is MDHEN and CDR2 SYDVKM. CDR3 in DNA: TGTGCCAGCAGCCCCCCTGCTACCGGGGAGCTGTTTTTT. It specifies CASSPPATGELFF.

CDR3 region: CATRRQGDTGELFF. The CDR3 region has the DNA TGTGCCACCAGGAGACAGGGGGACACCGGGGAGCTGTTTTTT. J is TRBJ2-2 and V is TRBV24-1; 9 bases map to TRBD1. With 7 bases clipped from V and 3 bases from J, the junction kept 2 bases outside the gene matches. Germline-derived CDR1 and CDR2 are KGHDR and SFDVKD. The CDR3 is 14 amino acids.

This sequence joins TRBV5-4 and TRBJ2-3, with 16 nucleotides matching TRBD2. The junction had 5 bases not matched to a gene; V was cut back by 3 bases and J by 1 base. CDR1 SGHNT and CDR2 YYREEE come from the germline V gene (reference sequence). The CDR3 runs 18 residues. The CDR3 loop is CASSSGLAGGLGTDTQYF. CDR3 DNA: TGTGCCAGCAGCTCGGGACTAGCGGGGGGGCTAGGCACAGATACGCAGTATTTT.

The chain carries TRBV5-5 and TRBJ2-2; tentatively, D is TRBD1 or TRBD2 (5 bases each). With 2 bases removed from V and 0 bases from J, the gap between germline ends came to 11 bases. CDR3 length: 16 amino acids. Per germline, CDR1 SGHKS and CDR2 YYEKEE (reference sequence). This CDR3 reads CASSFVGDPNTGELFF. DNA of the CDR3: TGTGCCAGCAGCTTTGTGGGGGACCCGAACACCGGGGAGCTGTTTTTT.

This clone occurred once. The chain uses TRBV7-2 and TRBJ2-7; 7 bases agree with TRBD1. The junction had 3 bases not matched to a gene; V was cut back by 3 bases and J by 4 bases. CDR3 length equals 13 residues. Germline V lookup: CDR1 SGHTA, CDR2 FQGNSA. CDR3 in amino acids: CASSFPGGYEQYF. CDR3 in DNA: TGTGCCAGCAGCTTTCCAGGGGGATACGAGCAGTACTTC.

The chain is built from TRBV5-8 and TRBJ1-5; weak D call: TRBD1 (6 bases). Looked up from germline, CDR1 is SGHTS and CDR2 is YDEGEE. CDR3 length: 17 residues. V was shortened by 6 bases and J by 0 bases, with 19 bases between the two germline ends. Here the CDR3 DNA reads TGTGCCAGCACCCCCTCGGGGGCAACGCATAGCAATCAGCCCCAGCATTTT. This gives the protein CASTPSGATHSNQPQHF.

This clone was detected once. This rearrangement joins TRBV5-4 to TRBJ1-2; D not certain. The CDR3 is 13 residues long. Trimming stripped 1 base from V and 8 bases from J, with 12 bases between. CDR1 and CDR2 from the germline V gene are SGHNT and YYREEE (reference sequence). The CDR3 DNA reads TGTGCCAGCAGCTTGCAGGTCTCTGAAGGCTACACCTTC. Translated, it gives CASSLQVSEGYTF.

The chain combines TRBV25-1 with TRBJ2-1, with D possibly matching TRBD2 (7 bases). CDR3 size: 13 residues. Germline lookup yields CDR1 MGHDK and CDR2 SYGVNS. V dropped 11 bases and J dropped 0 bases, with 11 bases sitting between them. CDR3 coding DNA: TGTGCCCGCGGGGGCCTCTCCTACAATGAGCAGTTCTTC. It yields the protein CARGGLSYNEQFF.

The rearrangement joins TRBV29-1 to TRBJ2-7; D gene ambiguous. Germline lookup yields CDR1 SQVTM and CDR2 ANQGSEA. V was shortened by 0 bases and J by 7 bases, with 13 bases between the two germline ends. The CDR3 runs to 13 residues. This chain's CDR3 is CSVEDPPAWEQYF. The CDR3 nucleotides are TGCAGCGTTGAAGATCCGCCGGCGTGGGAGCAGTACTTC.

The chain couples TRBV6-5 to TRBJ1-2; perhaps TRBD1 as D (5 bases). Germline CDR1 MNHEY, CDR2 SVGAGI. The CDR3 covers 12 residues. Trimming pared 10 bases from V and 4 bases from J, leaving 13 bases between. This CDR3 reads CATSPGPYGYTF. The CDR3 nucleotides are TGTGCCACATCCCCAGGGCCCTATGGCTACACCTTC.

The V call is TRBV7-3, the J call TRBJ2-7; 7 bases are shared with TRBD1. Germline lookup yields CDR1 SGHTA and CDR2 FQGTGA. The V and J ends lost 1 base and 4 bases, in that order; junction bases with no gene match: 7. This CDR3 spans 15 amino acids. CDR3 amino acids: CASSLNPGGRYEQYF. The CDR3 DNA reads TGTGCCAGCAGCTTAAATCCAGGGGGACGGTACGAGCAGTACTTC. The full variable domain, its missing parts supplied by reference TRBV7-3 and TRBJ2-7, is GAGVSQTPSNKVTEKGKYVELRCDPISGHTALYWYRQSLGQGPEFLIYFQGTGAADDSGLPNDRFFAVRPEGSVSTLKIQRTERGDSAVYLCASSLNPGGRYEQYFGPGTRLTVT.

This sequence joins TRBV14 and TRBJ1-6; D possibly corresponds to TRBD1 (5 bases). V was pared by 0 bases and J by 4 bases, with 10 bases between. The CDR3 loop spans 16 amino acids. Germline assignment: CDR1 SGHDN and CDR2 FVKESK. CDR3: CASSQDWGRYNSPLHF. The DNA of the CDR3 is TGTGCCAGCAGCCAAGATTGGGGACGGTATAATTCACCCCTCCACTTT.

The rearrangement uses TRBV27 and TRBJ1-2, with D possibly matching TRBD1 (5 bases). CDR1 is MNHEY, CDR2 SMNVEV, per germline (reference sequence). The CDR3 has 14 residues. V was shortened by 2 bases and J by 2 bases, with 9 bases between the two germline ends. The CDR3 DNA reads as TGTGCCAGCAGTTTACTCGGGGGAAACTATGGCTACACCTTC. It is translated as CASSLLGGNYGYTF.

The sample holds a few counts of this clone. The chain recombines TRBV28 with TRBJ1-5; 8 bases align to TRBD1. With V trimmed by 5 bases and J by 4 bases, 7 bases remained unmatched. The CDR3 spans 15 residues. Per the germline V gene, CDR1 is MDHEN and CDR2 is SYDVKM. Here the CDR3 reads CASSPRDRQNQPQHF. The CDR3 DNA reads as TGTGCCAGCAGTCCAAGGGACAGGCAAAATCAGCCCCAGCATTTT.

This clone was seen only a few times. The chain has TRBV19 and TRBJ1-2; 8 bases are shared with TRBD1. This CDR3 has 15 residues. Germline V gene lookup returns CDR1 LNHDA and CDR2 SQIVND (reference sequence). The ends lost 6 bases at V and 8 bases at J; junction bases unmatched: 14. CDR3 coding DNA: TGTGCCAGTAGCGGGGACAGGAACCTACCTAACGGCTACACCTTC. Translation: CASSGDRNLPNGYTF.

CDR3 nucleotide sequence: TGTGCCTGGAGCGGTGATAATAGGGATACGCAGTATTTT. It codes for CAWSGDNRDTQYF. The chain employs TRBV30 and TRBJ2-3; D is unresolved. Per the germline V gene, CDR1 is GTSNPN and CDR2 is SVGIG (reference sequence). Between the trimmed V and J ends, which lost 3 bases and 6 bases, there was a span of 13 bases. The CDR3 runs to 13 residues.

A note on this clone: An end of the junction does not agree with germline; a read error may underlie this. The rearrangement joins TRBV7-7 to TRBJ1-1; D not resolved. The length of the CDR3 is 13 residues. Germline lookup yields CDR1 SSHAT and CDR2 FNYEAQ (reference sequence). The chain's CDR3 is CASSPLSYTEAFF. CDR3 nucleotide sequence: TGTGCTAGCAGCCCTCTAAGCTACACTGAAGCTTTCTTT.

The chain employs TRBV28 and TRBJ1-4; D is unresolved. There are 14 residues in the CDR3. The V and J ends lost 5 bases and 4 bases respectively, with 11 bases between them. Germline CDR1 reads MDHEN; CDR2 reads SYDVKM. Here the CDR3 DNA reads TGTGCCAGCAGTCCCCCAGGAGGTAATGAAAAACTGTTTTTT. Residues: CASSPPGGNEKLFF.

The chain is built from TRBV15 and TRBJ2-3; D might be TRBD2 (5 bases). Trimming shortened V by 1 base and J by 0 bases, and 8 bases separated the two germline ends. CDR1 is LNHNV and CDR2 is YYDKDF in the germline V gene (reference sequence). The CDR3 has 15 residues. The CDR3 here is CATSRGTLSTDTQYF. For the CDR3, the DNA is TGTGCCACCAGCAGAGGGACTCTAAGCACAGATACGCAGTATTTT.

This sequence joins TRBV7-9 and TRBJ2-7, with D unclear. Germline lookup yields CDR1 SEHNR and CDR2 FQNEAQ (reference sequence). The CDR3 has 16 amino acids. Trimming shortened V by 0 bases and J by 2 bases, and 14 bases separated the two germline ends. The CDR3 sequence is CASSLAGNRRPYEQYF. The CDR3 DNA reads TGTGCCAGCAGCTTAGCGGGGAATCGACGGCCCTACGAGCAGTACTTC.